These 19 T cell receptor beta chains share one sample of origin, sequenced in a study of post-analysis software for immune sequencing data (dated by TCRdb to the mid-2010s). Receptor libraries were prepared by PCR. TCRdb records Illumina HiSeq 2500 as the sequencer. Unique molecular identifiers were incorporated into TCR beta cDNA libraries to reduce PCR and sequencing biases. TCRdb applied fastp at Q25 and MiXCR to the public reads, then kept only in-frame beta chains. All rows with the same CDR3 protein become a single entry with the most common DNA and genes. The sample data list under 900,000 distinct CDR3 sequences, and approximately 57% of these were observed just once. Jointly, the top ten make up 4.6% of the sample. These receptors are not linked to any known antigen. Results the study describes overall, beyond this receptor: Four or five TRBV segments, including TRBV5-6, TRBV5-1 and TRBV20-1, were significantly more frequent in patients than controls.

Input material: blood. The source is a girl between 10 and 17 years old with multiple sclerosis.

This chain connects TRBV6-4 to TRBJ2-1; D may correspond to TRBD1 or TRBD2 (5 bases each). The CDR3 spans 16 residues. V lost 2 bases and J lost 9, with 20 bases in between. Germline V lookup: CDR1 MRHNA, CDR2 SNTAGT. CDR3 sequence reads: CASSDRGVDSAGEQFF. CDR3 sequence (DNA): TGTGCCAGCAGTGACAGGGGAGTAGACTCTGCCGGTGAGCAGTTCTTC.

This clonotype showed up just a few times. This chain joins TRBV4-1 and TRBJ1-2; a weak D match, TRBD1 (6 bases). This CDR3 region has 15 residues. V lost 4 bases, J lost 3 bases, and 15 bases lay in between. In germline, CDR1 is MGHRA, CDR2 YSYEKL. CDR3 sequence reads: CASSPVTGYDYGYTF. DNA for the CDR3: TGCGCCAGCAGCCCCGTAACAGGGTACGACTATGGCTACACCTTC.

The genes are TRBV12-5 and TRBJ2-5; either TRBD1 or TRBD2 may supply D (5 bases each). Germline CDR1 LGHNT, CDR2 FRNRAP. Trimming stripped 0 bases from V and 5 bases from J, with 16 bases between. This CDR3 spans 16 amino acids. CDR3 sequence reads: CASGLVRRGAGETQYF. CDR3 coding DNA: TGTGCTAGTGGTTTGGTACGGAGAGGGGCTGGGGAGACCCAGTACTTC.

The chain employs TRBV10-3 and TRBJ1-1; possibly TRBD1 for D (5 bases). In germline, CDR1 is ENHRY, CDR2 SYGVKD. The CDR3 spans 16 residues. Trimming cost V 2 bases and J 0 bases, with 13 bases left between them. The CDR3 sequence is CAISERSGKLNTEAFF. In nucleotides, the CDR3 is TGTGCCATCAGTGAGAGGTCAGGGAAACTGAACACTGAAGCTTTCTTT.

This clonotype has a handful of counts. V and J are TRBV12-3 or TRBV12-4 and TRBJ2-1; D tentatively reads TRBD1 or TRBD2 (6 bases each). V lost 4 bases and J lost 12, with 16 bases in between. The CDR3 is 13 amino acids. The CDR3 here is CASSSGGTDRQFF. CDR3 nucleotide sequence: TGTGCCAGCAGTTCCGGGGGAACGGACAGGCAGTTCTTC.

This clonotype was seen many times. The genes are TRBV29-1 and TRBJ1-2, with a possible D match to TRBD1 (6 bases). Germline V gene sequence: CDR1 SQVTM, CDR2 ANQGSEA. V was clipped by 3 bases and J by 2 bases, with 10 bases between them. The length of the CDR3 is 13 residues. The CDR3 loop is CSVEGQGNYGYTF. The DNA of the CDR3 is TGCAGCGTTGAGGGGCAGGGGAACTATGGCTACACCTTC.

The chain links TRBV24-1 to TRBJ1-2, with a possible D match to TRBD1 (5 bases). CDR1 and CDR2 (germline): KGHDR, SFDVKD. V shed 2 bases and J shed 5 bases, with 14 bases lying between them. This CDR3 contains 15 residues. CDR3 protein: CATSDYPGPPYGYTF. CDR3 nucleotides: TGTGCCACCAGTGATTATCCGGGACCGCCGTATGGCTACACCTTC.

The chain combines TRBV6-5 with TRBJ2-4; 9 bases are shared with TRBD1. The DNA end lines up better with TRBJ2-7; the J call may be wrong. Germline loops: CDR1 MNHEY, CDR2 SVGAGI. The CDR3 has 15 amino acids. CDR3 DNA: TGTGCCAGCAGGTGGAACCGGGACAGGGTCAACGAGCAGTACTTC. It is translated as CASRWNRDRVNEQYF.

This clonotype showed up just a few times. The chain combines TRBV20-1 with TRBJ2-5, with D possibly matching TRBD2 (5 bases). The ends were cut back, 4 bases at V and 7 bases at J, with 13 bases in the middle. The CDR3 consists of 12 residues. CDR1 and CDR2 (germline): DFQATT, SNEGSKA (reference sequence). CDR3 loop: CSANRRQATQYF. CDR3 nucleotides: TGCAGTGCTAACCGGAGGCAGGCGACCCAGTACTTC.

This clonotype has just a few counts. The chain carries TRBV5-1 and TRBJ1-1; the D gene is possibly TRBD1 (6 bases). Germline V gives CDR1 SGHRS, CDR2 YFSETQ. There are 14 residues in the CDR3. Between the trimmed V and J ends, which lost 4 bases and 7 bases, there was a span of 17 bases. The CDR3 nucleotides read TGCGCCAGCAGCCCCTCGTTCGGGACACTTGAAGCTTTCTTT. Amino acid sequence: CASSPSFGTLEAFF.

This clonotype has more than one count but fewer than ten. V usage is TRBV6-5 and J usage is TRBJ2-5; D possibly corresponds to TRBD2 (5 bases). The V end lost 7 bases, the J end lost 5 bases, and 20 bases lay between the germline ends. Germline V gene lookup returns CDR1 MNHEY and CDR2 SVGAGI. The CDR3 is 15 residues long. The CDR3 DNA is TGTGCCAGCAAACGAGGCCGGGGTGGGAAGGAGACCCAGTACTTC. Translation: CASKRGRGGKETQYF.

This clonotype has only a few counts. CDR3: CSVGYRGLMNTEAFF. CDR3 coding DNA: TGCAGCGTTGGCTACAGGGGGCTCATGAACACTGAAGCTTTCTTT. This chain joins TRBV29-1 and TRBJ1-1; TRBD1 matches 9 bases. The germline CDR1 and CDR2 sequences are SQVTM and ANQGSEA. J gave up 0 bases and V 4 bases, and 6 bases lay outside the gene matches. This CDR3 contains 15 residues. The variable domain in full, with the rest retrieved from reference TRBV29-1 and TRBJ1-1, is SAVISQKPSRDICQRGTSLTIQCQVDSQVTMMFWYRQQPGQSLTLIATANQGSEATYESGFVIDKFPISRPNLTFSTLTVSNMSPEDSSIYLCSVGYRGLMNTEAFFGQGTRLTVV.

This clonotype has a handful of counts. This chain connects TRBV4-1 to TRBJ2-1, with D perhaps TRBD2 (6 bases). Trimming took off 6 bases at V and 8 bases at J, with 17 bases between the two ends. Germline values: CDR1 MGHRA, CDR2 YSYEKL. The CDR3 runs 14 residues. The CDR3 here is CASRRLVTAHEQFF. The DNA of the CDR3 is TGCGCCAGCAGAAGACTAGTGACAGCCCATGAGCAGTTCTTC.

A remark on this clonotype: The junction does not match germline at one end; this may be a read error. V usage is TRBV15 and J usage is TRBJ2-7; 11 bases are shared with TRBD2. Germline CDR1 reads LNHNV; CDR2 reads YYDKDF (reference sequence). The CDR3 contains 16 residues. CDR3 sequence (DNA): TGTGCCACCGGCAGAGATAGTACTAGCGGGAGTAATGAGCAGTACTTC. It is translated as CATGRDSTSGSNEQYF.

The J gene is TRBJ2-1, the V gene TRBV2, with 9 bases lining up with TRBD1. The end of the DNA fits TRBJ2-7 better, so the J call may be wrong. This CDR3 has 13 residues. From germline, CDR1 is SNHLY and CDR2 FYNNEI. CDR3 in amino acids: CASSVEQGAEQYF. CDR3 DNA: TGTGCCAGCAGTGTAGAACAGGGGGCCGAGCAGTACTTC.

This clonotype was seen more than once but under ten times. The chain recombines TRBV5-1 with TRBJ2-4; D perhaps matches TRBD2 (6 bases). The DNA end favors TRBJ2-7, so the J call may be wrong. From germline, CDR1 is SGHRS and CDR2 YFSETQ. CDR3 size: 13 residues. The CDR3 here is CASGQSGAYEQYF. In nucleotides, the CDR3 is TGCGCCAGTGGACAATCGGGAGCCTACGAGCAGTACTTC.

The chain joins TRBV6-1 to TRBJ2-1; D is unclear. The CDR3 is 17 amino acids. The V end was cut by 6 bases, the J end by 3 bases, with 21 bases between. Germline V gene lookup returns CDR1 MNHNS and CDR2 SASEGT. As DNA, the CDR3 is TGTGCCAGCAGGCCCTTGGTCCTGGCTGGAAGCTACAATGAGCAGTTCTTC. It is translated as CASRPLVLAGSYNEQFF.

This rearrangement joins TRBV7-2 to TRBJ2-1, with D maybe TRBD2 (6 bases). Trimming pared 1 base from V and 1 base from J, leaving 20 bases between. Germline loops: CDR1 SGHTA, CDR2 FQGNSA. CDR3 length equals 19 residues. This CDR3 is CASSLGGGVRSRSYNEQFF. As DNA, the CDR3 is TGTGCCAGCAGCTTAGGTGGCGGGGTCCGATCTCGATCCTACAATGAGCAGTTCTTC.

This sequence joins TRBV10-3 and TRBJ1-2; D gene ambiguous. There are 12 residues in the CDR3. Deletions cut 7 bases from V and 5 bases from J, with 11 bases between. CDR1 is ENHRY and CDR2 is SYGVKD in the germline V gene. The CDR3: CAIKPGSYGYTF. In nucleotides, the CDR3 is TGTGCCATCAAACCGGGGTCGTATGGCTACACCTTC.